The rows below give T cell receptor beta chains drawn from one sample of a study of OX40 agonist ivuxolimab in advanced cancers. This table comes from immunoSEQ multiplex PCR, and its TCRdb copy is limited to in-frame clones, with some not included. The sample has around 67,000 clones, roughly 80% seen once. The sequencing used CD4+ or CD8+ T cells sorted from blood, collected in a trial of the OX40 agonist ivuxolimab. The receptor source for this set is an adult with an advanced solid tumor such as melanoma, head and neck, liver or kidney cancer. Each CDR3 is given with its conserved first and last residue. D genes are given only for firm matches. Clone size is shown for a subset of rows, as once, few, many or a class of expanded clone.

>.|TRBV7-9|few|TRBJ1-2
TGTGCCAGCAGCCAAGATACAGGGGGCTACACCTTC
CASSQDTGGYTF
>.|TRBV18|.|TRBJ2-7
TGTGCCAGCTCACCAGACCTCCTGGAGGAGCAGTACTTC
CASSPDLLEEQYF
>.|TRBV18|.|TRBJ2-2
TGTGCCAGCTCACCACTTGCGAACACCGGGGAGCTGTTTTTT
CASSPLANTGELFF
>.|TRBV6-5|.|TRBJ2-1
TGTGCCAGCAGTTACATTCCGCTGGGGCTAGGCGAGCAGTTCTTC
CASSYIPLGLGEQFF
>TRBD1|TRBV6-1|.|TRBJ2-7
TGTGCCAGCAGTGAACGGACAGGAACCCCCTACGAGCAGTACTTC
CASSERTGTPYEQYF
>TRBD1|TRBV5-8|.|TRBJ1-1
TGTGCCTCCCTAGCCGACGACAGGGGAAGAGGGGAGTACACTGAAGCTTTCTTT
CASLADDRGRGEYTEAFF
>TRBD2|TRBV5-1|once|TRBJ2-3
TGCGCCAGCAGCTTCGGGACTAGCGGGACAGATACGCAGTATTTT
CASSFGTSGTDTQYF
>.|TRBV15|once|TRBJ2-2
TGTGCCACCAGCAGAATGACCGGGGAGCTGTTTTTT
CATSRMTGELFF
>.|TRBV9|.|TRBJ2-5
TGTGCCAGCAGCGTAGCCCCCTCCAGGGGTGAGACCCAGTACTTC
CASSVAPSRGETQYF
>.|TRBV5-1|.|TRBJ2-2
TGCGCCAGCAGCTGGGGAAACACCGGGGAGCTGTTTTTT
CASSWGNTGELFF
>TRBD2|TRBV5-5|.|TRBJ2-5
TGTGCCAGCAGCTTGATTAGCGGGATCCAAGAGACCCAGTACTTC
CASSLISGIQETQYF
>.|TRBV5-1|.|TRBJ2-1
TGCGCCAGCAGCCGGGACACCTACAATGAGCAGTTCTTC
CASSRDTYNEQFF
>TRBD2|TRBV10-2|once|TRBJ2-1
TGCGCCAGCACCGGGACTAGCGGTTACAATGAGCAGTTCTTC
CASTGTSGYNEQFF
>TRBD2|TRBV5-4|.|TRBJ2-7
TGTGCCAGCAGCTTGCCGTCGCGGGAGGGCCAGTACTTC
CASSLPSREGQYF
>.|TRBV30|.|TRBJ2-7
TGTGCCTGGAGTGTGGGGAATACGTACTCCTACGAGCAGTACTTC
CAWSVGNTYSYEQYF
>.|TRBV11-3|.|TRBJ2-3
TGTGCCAGCAGCTTAGGCCCGGGGACAGATACGCAGTATTTT
CASSLGPGTDTQYF
>.|TRBV25-1|.|TRBJ1-1
TGTGCCAGCAGTGAAAGAAGGAGCCTTGAAGCTTTCTTT
CASSERRSLEAFF
>TRBD2|TRBV15|.|TRBJ2-1
TGTGCCACCAGCAGAGTGAGCGGGGTAAGCTACAATGAGCAGTTCTTC
CATSRVSGVSYNEQFF
>TRBD2|TRBV19|.|TRBJ2-5
TGTGCCAGTAGTAACCCTAGCGGGGGGACGGTGGAGACCCAGTACTTC
CASSNPSGGTVETQYF
>.|TRBV11-3|.|TRBJ2-7
TGTGCCAGCAGCATCGACCTGGGGGCTACCTACGAGCAGTACTTC
CASSIDLGATYEQYF
>TRBD2|TRBV9|.|TRBJ2-5
TGTGCCAGCAGCGTTTTGGCGGGGGGGGAGACCCAGTACTTC
CASSVLAGGETQYF
>TRBD2|TRBV5-1|.|TRBJ2-3
TGCGCCAGCAACCGAGCGGGAGGGCCTGCAGATACGCAGTATTTT
CASNRAGGPADTQYF
>.|TRBV19|.|TRBJ2-7
TGTGCCAGTAGTATACAAAGTTCCTACGAGCAGTACTTC
CASSIQSSYEQYF
>.|TRBV10-2|.|TRBJ2-2
TGCGCCAGCAGCCCCCGGGACCACAGGGGGGGGCTGTTTTTT
CASSPRDHRGGLFF
>TRBD2|TRBV5-5|.|TRBJ2-3
TGTGCCAGCAGCCACTTGCGGGAGTCGGCAGATACGCAGTATTTT
CASSHLRESADTQYF
>.|TRBV7-9|.|TRBJ2-7
TGTGCCAGCAGCTTAGGCCGAACAGGAACTGGAGAGCAGTACTTC
CASSLGRTGTGEQYF
>TRBD1|TRBV5-8|.|TRBJ1-4
TGTGCCAGCAGCTCCAAGACAGGGAGGGATGAAAAACTGTTTTTT
CASSSKTGRDEKLFF
>.|TRBV5-1|.|TRBJ2-5
TGCGCCAGCAGCTTGAGAGCAGGAGGGGAAGAGACCCAGTACTTC
CASSLRAGGEETQYF
>.|TRBV7-9|.|TRBJ1-2
TGTGCCAGCAACCCCCCGGCGGGCAACTATGGCTACACCTTC
CASNPPAGNYGYTF
>.|TRBV5-1|.|TRBJ2-3
TGCGCCAGCAGCTTGGGGCGGGGGCGCCTGGTAGATACGCAGTATTTT
CASSLGRGRLVDTQYF
>TRBD2|TRBV5-4|.|TRBJ2-1
TGTGCCAGCAGCCCATCCCCGGGACTAGTAAAGGATGAGCAGTTCTTC
CASSPSPGLVKDEQFF
>TRBD1|TRBV6-4|.|TRBJ2-6
TGTGCCAGCGAGGGACAGGGGGCGCGAGGGGCCAACGTCCTGACTTTC
CASEGQGARGANVLTF
>TRBD2|TRBV5-1|.|TRBJ2-5
TGCGCCAGTAAAACAGGACTAGCGGGAGAAGAGACCCAGTACTTC
CASKTGLAGEETQYF
>.|TRBV2|.|TRBJ2-3
TGTGCCAGCAGTCCTCTAGTAGGGCAGTATTTT
CASSPLVGQYF
>TRBD1|TRBV5-1|.|TRBJ2-2
TGCGCCAGCAGAAGTGGACAGGTCAACACCGGGGAGCTGTTTTTT
CASRSGQVNTGELFF
>.|TRBV7-2|.|TRBJ2-1
TGTGCCAGCAGCCTACTCGGGGAGCAAGGGTTCCGCAATGAGCAGTTCTTC
CASSLLGEQGFRNEQFF
>.|TRBV6-5|.|TRBJ2-3
TGTGCCAGCAGTTACCTAGGTAGCCTTGGCACAGATACGCAGTATTTT
CASSYLGSLGTDTQYF
>TRBD2|TRBV2|.|TRBJ2-2
TGTACCAGCAGGAGGGCGGCGGGAGTAGGGGCCGGGGAGCTGTTTTTT
CTSRRAAGVGAGELFF
>.|TRBV2|.|TRBJ1-4
TGTGCCAGCAGTAGCAGTGGGGAAAAACTGTTTTTT
CASSSSGEKLFF
>TRBD1|TRBV6-6|.|TRBJ1-5
TGTGCCAGCAGCCTGGACAGGGGAGGTCAGCCCCAGCATTTT
CASSLDRGGQPQHF
>.|TRBV18|.|TRBJ1-4
TGTGCCAGCTCACCGCCAGGGAGCCGTAATGAAAAACTGTTTTTT
CASSPPGSRNEKLFF
>TRBD2|TRBV11-2|once|TRBJ2-1
TGTGCCAGCAGCCTAGCGGGGGGCCCCTTCCAGTTCTTC
CASSLAGGPFQFF
>.|TRBV10-1|.|TRBJ2-1
TGCGCCAGCAGTGGATGGGGGACGGAGCAGTTCTTC
CASSGWGTEQFF
>.|TRBV15|few|TRBJ2-7
TGTGCCACCAGCACAACAGTGGGGTGGTACGAGCAGTACTTC
CATSTTVGWYEQYF
>TRBD1|TRBV5-1|few|TRBJ2-2
TGCGCCAGCACCGGGACAGGGGGCAACACCGGGGAGCTGTTTTTT
CASTGTGGNTGELFF
>.|TRBV6-1|.|TRBJ2-3
TGTGCCAGCAGTGAAAGTTCAGATACGCAGTATTTT
CASSESSDTQYF
>.|TRBV18|.|TRBJ2-2
TGTGCCAGCTCACCCAGTGTCACCGGGGAGCTGTTTTTT
CASSPSVTGELFF
>TRBD1|TRBV30|once|TRBJ2-6
TGTGCCTGGAGCACTGGACAGGGGAGATTATCTGGGGCCAACGTCCTGACTTTC
CAWSTGQGRLSGANVLTF
>.|TRBV19|.|TRBJ1-4
TGTGCCAGTAGCAGGGAAACTAATGAAAAACTGTTTTTT
CASSRETNEKLFF
>TRBD1|TRBV11-3|.|TRBJ2-7
TGTGCCAGCAGCCCTCGACAGGGCTACGAGCAGTACTTC
CASSPRQGYEQYF
>.|TRBV5-1|.|TRBJ2-7
TGCGCCAGCAGCATCAACTACGAGCAGTACTTC
CASSINYEQYF
>.|TRBV5-1|.|TRBJ2-7
TGCGCCAGCAGCTTGGGGGACAATTGGTTGTACGAGCAGTACTTC
CASSLGDNWLYEQYF
>TRBD2|TRBV5-1|.|TRBJ2-1
TGCGCCAGCAGCTTGGTAGCGGGAAATTACAATGAGCAGTTCTTC
CASSLVAGNYNEQFF
>.|TRBV6-6|.|TRBJ2-1
TGTGCCAGCAGTTACGGTTGGGGAGGTTTTGAGGATGAGCAGTTCTTC
CASSYGWGGFEDEQFF
>.|TRBV18|.|TRBJ1-1
TGTGCCAGCTCACCCCCGGGCGGGGTAGGGCGAACCGCGGGGAACACTGAAGCTTTCTTT
CASSPPGGVGRTAGNTEAFF